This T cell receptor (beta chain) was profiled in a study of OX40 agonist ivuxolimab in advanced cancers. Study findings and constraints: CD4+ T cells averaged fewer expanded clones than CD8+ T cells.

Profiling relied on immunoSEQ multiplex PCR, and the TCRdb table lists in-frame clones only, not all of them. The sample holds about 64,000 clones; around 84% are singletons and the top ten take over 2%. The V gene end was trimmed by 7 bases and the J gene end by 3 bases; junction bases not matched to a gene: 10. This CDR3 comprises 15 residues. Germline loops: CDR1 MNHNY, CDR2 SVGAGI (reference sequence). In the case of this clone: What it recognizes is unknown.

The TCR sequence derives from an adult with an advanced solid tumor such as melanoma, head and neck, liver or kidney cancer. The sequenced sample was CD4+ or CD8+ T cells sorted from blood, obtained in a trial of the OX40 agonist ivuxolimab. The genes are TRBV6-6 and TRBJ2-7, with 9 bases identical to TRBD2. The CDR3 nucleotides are TGTGCCAGCAAGGAGGGGGCTAGCGGGGACTACGAGCAGTACTTC. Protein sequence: CASKEGASGDYEQYF.